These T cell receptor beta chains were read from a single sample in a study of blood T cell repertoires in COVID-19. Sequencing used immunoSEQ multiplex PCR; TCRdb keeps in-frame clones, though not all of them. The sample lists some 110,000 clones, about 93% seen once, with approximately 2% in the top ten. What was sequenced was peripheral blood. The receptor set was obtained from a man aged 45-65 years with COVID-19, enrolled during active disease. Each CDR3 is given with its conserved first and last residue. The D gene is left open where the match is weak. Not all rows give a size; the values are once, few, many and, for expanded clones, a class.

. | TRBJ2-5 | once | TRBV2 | CASRRTLTGYQETQYF | TGTGCCAGCAGAAGGACCTTAACAGGTTACCAAGAGACCCAGTACTTC
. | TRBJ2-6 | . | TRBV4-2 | CASSQDLSSGANVLTF | TGTGCCAGCAGCCAAGATCTGAGCTCTGGGGCCAACGTCCTGACTTTC
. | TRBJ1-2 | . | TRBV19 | CASSILFGRVVGGAGYTF | TGTGCCAGTAGTATTTTATTCGGCAGGGTGGTCGGCGGAGCTGGCTACACCTTC
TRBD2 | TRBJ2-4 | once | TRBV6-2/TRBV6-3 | CASSPGGGGTKNIQYF | TGTGCCAGCAGCCCTGGGGGGGGTGGGACCAAAAACATTCAGTACTTC
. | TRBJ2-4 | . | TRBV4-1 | CASSQAGSFPLRAKNIQYF | TGCGCCAGCAGCCAAGCAGGTTCGTTCCCCCTCCGGGCCAAAAACATTCAGTACTTC
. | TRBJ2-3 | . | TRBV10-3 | CAINQGTTDTQYF | TGTGCCATCAACCAGGGGACCACAGATACGCAGTATTTT
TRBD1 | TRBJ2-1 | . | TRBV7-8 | CASSLGRTGYNEQFF | TGTGCCAGCAGCTTAGGTAGGACAGGCTACAATGAGCAGTTCTTC
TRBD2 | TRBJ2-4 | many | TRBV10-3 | CAISESRGGRIQYF | TGTGCCATCAGTGAGTCGAGGGGAGGGAGAATTCAGTACTTC
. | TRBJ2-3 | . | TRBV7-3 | CASSLRAGAHGTDTQYF | TGTGCCAGCAGCTTAAGGGCGGGCGCTCATGGGACAGATACGCAGTATTTT
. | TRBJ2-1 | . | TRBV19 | CATSALASGHNEQFF | TGTGCCACCTCTGCACTAGCTTCCGGGCACAATGAGCAGTTCTTC
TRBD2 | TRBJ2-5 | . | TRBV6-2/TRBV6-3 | CASSYPSGRARETQYF | TGTGCCAGCAGTTACCCGAGCGGGAGGGCCAGAGAGACCCAGTACTTC
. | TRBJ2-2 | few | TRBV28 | CASSLLSTANTGELFF | TGTGCCAGCAGTTTACTTTCGACAGCGAACACCGGGGAGCTGTTTTTT
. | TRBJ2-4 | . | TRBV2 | CASSEGVSGAKNIQYF | TGTGCCAGCAGTGAAGGAGTCAGCGGAGCCAAAAACATTCAGTACTTC
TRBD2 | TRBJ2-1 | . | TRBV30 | CAWSPGLVSEQFF | TGTGCCTGGAGTCCCGGACTAGTCAGCGAGCAGTTCTTC
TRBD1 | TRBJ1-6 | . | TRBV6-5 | CASTKGQFYSPLHF | TGTGCCAGCACCAAGGGACAGTTTTATTCACCCCTCCACTTT
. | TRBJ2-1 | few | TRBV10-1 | CASSEAVNEQFF | TGCGCCAGCAGTGAAGCCGTCAATGAGCAGTTCTTC
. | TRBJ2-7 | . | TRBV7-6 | CAGSPYEQYF | TGTGCCGGCAGCCCTTACGAGCAGTACTTC
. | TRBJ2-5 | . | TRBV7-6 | CASSPQVETQYF | TGTGCCAGCAGCCCCCAGGTGGAGACCCAGTACTTC
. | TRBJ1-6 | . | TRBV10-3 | CAISGGRESNSPLHF | TGTGCCATCAGTGGGGGGCGTGAGAGCAATTCACCCCTCCACTTT